This TCR beta chain was captured in a study of T cells in women clearing cervical HPV infection. Study in general: Case blood drawn at lesion detection; control blood after infection cleared.

Concerning this clone itself: Sequencing ends 3 residues short of the CDR3 end; the germline J gene provides the rest.

CDR1 and CDR2 (germline): MNHEY, SVGEGT. This CDR3 has 12 residues. Genomic DNA, averaging about 1,100 ng per sample, yielded TCR beta CDR3 via immunoSEQ. Some clones are missing from TCRdb's copy, which holds only in-frame ones; the method was immunoSEQ multiplex PCR. This sample's clone table lists 25,000 to 30,000 clones. The receptor was derived from a woman between 18 and 69 years old with a cervical HPV16 infection that either progressed to CIN3+ or cleared (not recorded which). The chain carries TRBV6-2 or TRBV6-3 and TRBJ2-3; TRBD1 is a possible D gene (6 bases). The sequenced material came from blood buffy coat. Partial CDR3 DNA: TGTGCCAGCGAGGAGTCAGGGGAGACG. This codes for CASEESGET. The entire CDR3 protein reads CASEESGETQYF.